The TCR beta chain under discussion was sequenced for a study of tumor-infiltrating lymphocytes in primary liver carcinoma (dated 2017 in TCRdb). For the wider study: Four or five patients with histopathologically diagnosed primary liver carcinoma underwent surgical resection in China between late 2015 and 2016. The five patients, three men and two women aged 30 to 69 years, had hepatocellular carcinoma (four) or combined HCC and intrahepatic cholangiocarcinoma (one). The five patients had tumors staged T1-T3 N0M0, with maximum diameters ranging from roughly 4 to 10 cm. Roughly 3.5 to 8 million productive TCRbeta reads were obtained per sample, and no significant difference in read depth was found between tissue types. Across five regions of each liver tumor, along with adjacent normal tissue and blood, the study brought together TCRbeta repertoire sequencing, expression microarrays and whole-exome sequencing. A total of some 35 specimens from 5 patients went through TCRbeta repertoire sequencing, namely 25 tumor regions, 5 adjacent noncancerous liver tissues and 5 peripheral blood samples. Technical replicate repertoires showed high reproducibility, with mean shared-clone rates around 0.91 and correlation coefficients above 0.95.

As regards this clonotype: Its antigen remains undetermined. No per-base quality is available; no much larger clone lies one base away.

Blood RNA was extracted from unsorted whole blood with TRIzol reagent; germline DNA came from the DNeasy Blood & Tissue kit. Chronic HBV infection was present in the patients, and the patients were treatment-naive at sampling. About 4 milliliters of peripheral blood were collected into K2EDTA tubes before surgery. From cysteine to phenylalanine, the CDR3 is 16 amino acids long. The DNA shown is the 48-base CDR3, in frame from base 1. Relative to germline, V is 7 bases shorter and J is 5 bases shorter, with 23 bases between their ends. Overall results and qualifications from the work: Only five patients were included in the study, and the authors note that the findings should be validated in a larger study. The top 250 clones made up a significantly larger repertoire fraction in tumors than in blood (p = 0.039). Because sequencing covered only the TCR beta chain and unpaired alpha chains were not captured, true repertoire diversity is likely underestimated. Bulk unsorted samples precluded comparing CD4+ and CD8+ T cell repertoires. Consistent with antigen-driven expansion, pairs of tumor regions showed higher repertoire overlap (mean roughly 36%) than either tumor-adjacent pairs (approximately 17%) or tumor-blood pairs (roughly 15%).

TCRbeta-specific cDNA was reverse-transcribed from approximately 500 ng total RNA using a constant-region primer and ProtoScript II reverse transcriptase. Construction of the TCRbeta libraries relied on three nested rounds of multiplex PCR, following a slightly modified ARM-PCR procedure. Each of the first two PCR rounds ran for approximately 10 cycles using multiplex TRBV1-TRBV30 forward primers together with a Cbeta reverse primer. Sample barcodes and Illumina adapters were added in a final 25-cycle PCR with Deep VentR polymerase. Before sequencing, amplicons of 200-500 bp were purified from gel using a QIAquick gel extraction kit. The TCRbeta amplicons were sequenced with 250-bp paired-end reads on an Illumina HiSeq 2500. In the source study's methods: To recover full CDR3 sequences, reads were quality-trimmed using Trimmomatic v0.33 and paired reads were then merged using FLASH v1.2.11. MiGEC v1.2.1b assigned V, D and J germline segments to the rearranged TCRbeta sequences. VDJtools v1.0.0 computed clonotype statistics and Shannon-Wiener diversity indices. To cut down on sampling bias, every analysis after diversity analysis relied on just the 250 most abundant clonotypes from each sample. Using fastp trimming at Q25 and MiXCR clonotype assembly, TCRdb reanalyzed the public sequencing data and kept in-frame beta chains. Here each entry gathers all rows of one CDR3 protein and keeps the most common genes and DNA. The V and J calls follow TCRdb's processing rather than the paper's. The sample profile shows 300,000 to 400,000 distinct CDR3 sequences; 65% of them were found once. Jointly, the top ten make up about 8.4% of the sample.

This sequence originates from a man in his forties with primary liver carcinoma and hepatitis B virus infection. Input material: peripheral blood. The chain was built from TRBV12-3 or TRBV12-4 and TRBJ1-2; possibly the D gene is TRBD1, per 5 matching bases. The encoded CDR3 is CASIKGEAGLSYGYTF. The nucleotide sequence is given as TGTGCCAGCATCAAAGGGGAGGCGGGACTGAGTTATGGCTACACCTTC.